This T cell receptor beta chain was observed in a study of cytomegalovirus exposure and HLA in healthy donors. General study points: Per published reports, the classifier diagnosed cytomegalovirus status with high specificity and sensitivity.

This clone was observed a handful of times. What it binds is unknown. In the PCR, 60 Vbeta and 13 Jbeta primers were used. Sequenced by immunoSEQ multiplex PCR; TCRdb stores in-frame clones only, minus some. The data contain roughly 130,000 clones, roughly three quarters of them singletons. The sequence was collected from a man aged 18 to 35 in good health and CMV-seronegative. The sequencing sample was made of PBMCs.

Here the CDR3 DNA reads TGCGCCAGCAGCCAAGATATAAGCAGCGACACTGAAGCTTTCTTT. Its protein is CASSQDISSDTEAFF. J is TRBJ1-1 and V is TRBV4-3, with D hard to call. Trimming stripped 0 bases from V and 3 bases from J, with 11 bases between. CDR3 length equals 15 residues. From germline, CDR1 is LGHNA and CDR2 YSLEER.